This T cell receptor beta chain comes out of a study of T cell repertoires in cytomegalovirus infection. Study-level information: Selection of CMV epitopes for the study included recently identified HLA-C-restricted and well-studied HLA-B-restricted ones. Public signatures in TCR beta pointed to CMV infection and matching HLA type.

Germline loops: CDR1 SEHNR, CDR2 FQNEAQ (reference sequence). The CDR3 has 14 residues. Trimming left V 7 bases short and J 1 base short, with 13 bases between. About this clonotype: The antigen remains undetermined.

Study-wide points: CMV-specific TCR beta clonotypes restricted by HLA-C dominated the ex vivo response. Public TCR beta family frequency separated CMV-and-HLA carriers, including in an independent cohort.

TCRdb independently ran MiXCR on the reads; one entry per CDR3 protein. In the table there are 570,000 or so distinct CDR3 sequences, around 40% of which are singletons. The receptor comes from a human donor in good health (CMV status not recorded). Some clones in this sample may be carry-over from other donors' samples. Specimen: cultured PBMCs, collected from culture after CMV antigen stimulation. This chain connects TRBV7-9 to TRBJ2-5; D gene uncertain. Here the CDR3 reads CASTFWSRQETQYF. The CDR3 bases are TGTGCCAGCACCTTTTGGTCGCGCCAAGAGACCCAGTACTTC.